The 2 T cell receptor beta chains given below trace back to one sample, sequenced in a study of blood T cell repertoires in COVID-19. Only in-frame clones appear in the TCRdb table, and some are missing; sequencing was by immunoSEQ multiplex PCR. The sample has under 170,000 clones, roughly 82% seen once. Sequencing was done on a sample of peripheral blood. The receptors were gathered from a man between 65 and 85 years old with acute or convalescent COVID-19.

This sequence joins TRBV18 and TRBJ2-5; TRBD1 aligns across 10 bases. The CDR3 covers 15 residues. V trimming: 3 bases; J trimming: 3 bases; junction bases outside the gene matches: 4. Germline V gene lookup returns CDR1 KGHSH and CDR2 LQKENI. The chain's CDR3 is CASSPGQGYEETQYF. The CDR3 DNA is TGTGCCAGCTCACCGGGACAGGGGTATGAAGAGACCCAGTACTTC.

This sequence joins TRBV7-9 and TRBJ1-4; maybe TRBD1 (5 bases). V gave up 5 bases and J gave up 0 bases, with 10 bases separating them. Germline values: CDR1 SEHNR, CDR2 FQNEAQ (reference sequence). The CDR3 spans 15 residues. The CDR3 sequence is CASSPPTATNEKLFF. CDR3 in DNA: TGTGCCAGCAGCCCCCCGACAGCAACTAATGAAAAACTGTTTTTT. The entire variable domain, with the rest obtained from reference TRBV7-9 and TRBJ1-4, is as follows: DTGVSQNPRHKITKRGQNVTFRCDPISEHNRLYWYRQTLGQGPEFLTYFQNEAQLEKSRLLSDRFSAERPKGSFSTLEIQRTEQGDSAMYLCASSPPTATNEKLFFGSGTQLSVL.